These 9 T cell receptor beta chains were sequenced from one sample in a study of T cell repertoires in cytomegalovirus infection. TCRdb itself ran the reads through MiXCR, one entry per CDR3 protein. The table shows approximately 990,000 distinct CDR3 sequences, with around 30% occurring only once. These receptors lack a known antigen. The sample here was cultured CD8+ T cells from PBMCs, taken from culture after CMV antigen stimulation. These TCRs come from a human donor in good health (CMV status not recorded). Some clones in this sample may be carry-over from other donors' samples.

The chain couples TRBV6-2 or TRBV6-3 to TRBJ1-2, with D possibly TRBD1 on 6 matching bases. The CDR3 has 13 amino acids. Germline CDR1 and CDR2: MNHEY and SVGEGT. V was trimmed by 5 bases and J by 8 bases, leaving 15 bases between them. CDR3: CASSTVTGFGYTF. In DNA form, the CDR3 reads TGTGCCAGCAGTACCGTAACAGGGTTCGGCTACACCTTC.

The rearrangement uses TRBV20-1 and TRBJ1-1, with unresolved D. CDR1 and CDR2 (germline): DFQATT, SNEGSKA (reference sequence). V lost 0 bases and J lost 6, with 5 bases in between. This CDR3 spans 11 amino acids. The CDR3 reads CSAREGPEAFF. CDR3 in DNA: TGCAGTGCTAGAGAGGGCCCTGAAGCTTTCTTT.

This clonotype was detected only once. The chain carries TRBV28 and TRBJ2-2; 8 bases line up with TRBD1. CDR1 is MDHEN, CDR2 SYDVKM, per germline. The CDR3 length is 15 residues. V lost 6 bases to trimming and J lost 5 bases; unmatched junction nucleotides: 8. The CDR3 DNA reads TGTGCCAGCAGAAGAGACAGGGGTAGAACCGGGGAGCTGTTTTTT. It codes for CASRRDRGRTGELFF.

This clonotype was detected many times. The V gene is TRBV7-9, the J gene TRBJ2-3; D is unclear. The V gene lost 5 bases and the J gene lost 6 bases, with 12 bases spanning the gap. Germline CDR1 SEHNR, CDR2 FQNEAQ (reference sequence). The CDR3 loop spans 13 amino acids. The CDR3 DNA is TGTGCCAGCAGCGACCGGGCGTTGGATACGCAGTATTTT. Its translation is CASSDRALDTQYF.

Only a few counts were recorded for this clonotype. The chain is built from TRBV7-9 and TRBJ1-2; D may be TRBD1 (5 bases). Germline V gene sequence: CDR1 SEHNR, CDR2 FQNEAQ (reference sequence). The V and J ends lost 0 bases and 3 bases respectively, with 8 bases between them. The CDR3 extends over 14 amino acids. This chain's CDR3 is CASSLAGQHYGYTF. CDR3 sequence (DNA): TGTGCCAGCAGCTTAGCGGGGCAGCACTATGGCTACACCTTC.

This clonotype was detected only once. The V call is TRBV9, the J call TRBJ1-2, with TRBD1 matching 8 bases. V shed 4 bases, J shed 3 bases, and the junction held 14 bases outside the gene matches. CDR3 size: 17 residues. Germline V lookup: CDR1 SGDLS, CDR2 YYNGEE. CDR3 sequence reads: CASSLPETGVGYYGYTF. CDR3 bases: TGTGCCAGCAGCCTGCCAGAGACAGGGGTGGGTTACTATGGCTACACCTTC.

This clonotype was observed a few times. The chain recombines TRBV28 with TRBJ2-1; TRBD1 or TRBD2 may be the D gene (5 bases each). This CDR3 has 16 residues. V lost 4 bases and J 0 bases, leaving 13 bases between the germline ends. Germline V gene sequence: CDR1 MDHEN, CDR2 SYDVKM. The CDR3 region has the DNA TGTGCCAGCAGTTACCGGGGACCGAGCTCCTACAATGAGCAGTTCTTC. It is translated as CASSYRGPSSYNEQFF.

CDR3 loop: CASSYSPLLNEQFF. The CDR3 DNA follows: TGTGCCAGCAGTTACTCGCCACTACTCAATGAGCAGTTCTTC. The chain links TRBV6-6 to TRBJ2-1; D uncertain. The CDR3 sequence is 14 residues long. V was clipped by 0 bases and J by 6 bases, with 9 bases between them. Germline CDR1 MNHNY, CDR2 SVGAGI (reference sequence).

This chain uses TRBV12-3 or TRBV12-4 with TRBJ1-1; 7 bases are a match to TRBD1. The junction had 4 bases not matched to a gene; V was cut back by 6 bases and J by 9 bases. This CDR3 is built from 11 residues. The CDR3 DNA is TGTGCCAGCAGGACAGGGAATAAAGCTTTCTTT. Its translation is CASRTGNKAFF.